Listed here are 19 T cell receptor beta chains from one sample, sequenced in a study of T cell repertoires and HLA-DP antigens. TCRdb's copy holds only in-frame clones and misses some; the assay was immunoSEQ multiplex PCR. The sample carries about 89,000 clones, approximately 86% recorded once. For these TCRs, the target antigens are not known. Specimen: CD4+ T cells from PBMCs. Every receptor here comes from a man aged 45-60 years in good health and CMV-seronegative.

J is TRBJ1-4 and V is TRBV4-1, with 9 bases matching TRBD1. J lost 3 bases, V lost 10 bases, and 9 bases had no gene match. This CDR3 comprises 15 residues. Germline V lookup: CDR1 MGHRA, CDR2 YSYEKL. CDR3: CATADRGRANEKLFF. CDR3 DNA: TGCGCCACCGCGGACAGGGGAAGGGCTAATGAAAAACTGTTTTTT.

The chain couples TRBV6-7 to TRBJ2-4; TRBD1 matches 8 bases. TRBV6-7 is flagged as an ORF with uncertain function. Trimming removed 8 bases from V and 2 bases from J; junction bases left unmatched: 2. The CDR3 has 13 residues. For the CDR3, the DNA is TGTGCCAGCGCAGGGGGCCCCAAAAACATTCAGTACTTC. Amino acid sequence: CASAGGPKNIQYF.

This clone showed up just once. The chain employs TRBV14 and TRBJ2-7, with a possible D match to TRBD2 (5 bases). Germline V lookup: CDR1 SGHDN, CDR2 FVKESK. CDR3 size: 15 residues. With 1 base removed from V and 2 bases from J, the gap between germline ends came to 12 bases. The CDR3 loop is CASSQAPAAAYEQYF. CDR3 DNA sequence: TGTGCCAGCAGCCAAGCCCCAGCGGCGGCCTACGAGCAGTACTTC.

The rearrangement uses TRBV18 and TRBJ2-7, with TRBD2 matching over 15 bases. This CDR3 has 19 residues. The germline V gene has CDR1 KGHSH and CDR2 LQKENI. V trimming: 1 base; J trimming: 4 bases; junction bases outside the gene matches: 11. The CDR3 coding sequence is TGTGCCAGCTCACCACTAAGGACTAGCGGGAGGGCCGGAGTATACGAGCAGTACTTC. Translating gives CASSPLRTSGRAGVYEQYF.

The chain links TRBV6-6 to TRBJ1-5; the match to TRBD1 covers 7 bases. J lost 6 bases, V lost 8 bases, and 7 bases had no gene match. CDR1 MNHNY and CDR2 SVGAGI come from the germline V gene (reference sequence). The CDR3 is 13 residues long. The CDR3 sequence: CASVQGVGQPQHF. The CDR3 DNA is TGTGCCAGCGTCCAGGGGGTCGGTCAGCCCCAGCATTTT.

The chain employs TRBV7-6 and TRBJ2-7; TRBD1 matches at 7 bases. CDR3 length equals 15 residues. CDR1 and CDR2 (germline): SGHVS, FNYEAQ. V lost 4 bases to trimming and J lost 5 bases; unmatched junction nucleotides: 11. The CDR3 protein is CASSSPIQGIHEQYF. For the CDR3, the DNA is TGTGCCAGCAGCTCCCCAATACAGGGGATCCACGAGCAGTACTTC. The entire variable domain, with the rest obtained from reference TRBV7-6 and TRBJ2-7, is as follows: GAGVSQSPRYKVTKRGQDVALRCDPISGHVSLYWYRQALGQGPEFLTYFNYEAQQDKSGLPNDRFSAERPEGSISTLTIQRTEQRDSAMYRCASSSPIQGIHEQYFGPGTRLTVT.

This clone was counted a single time. The V and J genes are TRBV5-1 and TRBJ2-5; D gene uncertain. CDR1 and CDR2 (germline): SGHRS, YFSETQ. V lost 4 bases, J lost 1 base, and 2 bases lay in between. This CDR3 is built from 11 residues. DNA for the CDR3: TGCGCCAGCAGCCGCCAAGAGACCCAGTACTTC. This encodes CASSRQETQYF.

The J gene is TRBJ2-5, the V gene TRBV18, with 8 bases matching TRBD1. Germline V lookup: CDR1 KGHSH, CDR2 LQKENI. This CDR3 region has 15 residues. J gave up 5 bases and V 0 bases, and 5 bases lay outside the gene matches. CDR3 DNA: TGTGCCAGCTCACCACCAAGTCAGGGGGCTGAGACCCAGTACTTC. Its translation is CASSPPSQGAETQYF.

V and J are TRBV28 and TRBJ2-7; 8 bases match TRBD1. This CDR3 has 17 amino acids. The germline V gene encodes CDR1 MDHEN and CDR2 SYDVKM. J lost 0 bases, V lost 6 bases, and 13 bases had no gene match. CDR3 in DNA: TGTGCCAGCAGCTCCCTCCCGGGGACAGGAGGCTCCTACGAGCAGTACTTC. Amino acid sequence: CASSSLPGTGGSYEQYF. Filled out from reference TRBV28 and TRBJ2-7, the complete variable domain reads DVKVTQSSRYLVKRTGEKVFLECVQDMDHENMFWYRQDPGLGLRLIYFSYDVKMKEKGDIPEGYSVSREKKERFSLILESASTNQTSMYLCASSSLPGTGGSYEQYFGPGTRLTVT.

As regards this clone: Other DNA variants within this sample encode the same CDR3. The chain joins TRBV5-4 to TRBJ1-5, with D possibly TRBD1 on 5 matching bases. This CDR3 comprises 14 residues. V was shortened by 1 base and J by 0 bases, with 5 bases between the two germline ends. Germline V lookup: CDR1 SGHNT, CDR2 YYREEE (reference sequence). CDR3 DNA sequence: TGTGCCAGCAGCTTGACAGGTAGCAATCAGCCCCAGCATTTT. It codes for CASSLTGSNQPQHF.

The CDR3 nucleotides read TGTGCCAGCAGCTTCGAGATGAACACTGAAGCTTTCTTT. Translating it yields CASSFEMNTEAFF. The genes are TRBV7-2 and TRBJ1-1, with unresolved D. Germline values: CDR1 SGHTA, CDR2 FQGNSA. The CDR3 consists of 13 residues. V lost 3 bases, J lost 0 bases, and 5 bases lay in between.

The J gene is TRBJ1-2, the V gene TRBV9; D is undetermined. The germline V gene encodes CDR1 SGDLS and CDR2 YYNGEE. V was shortened by 4 bases and J by 5 bases, with 18 bases between the two germline ends. The CDR3 runs 15 residues. This CDR3 reads CASSPSGISNYGYTF. The CDR3 coding sequence is TGTGCCAGCAGCCCCTCCGGGATCTCAAATTATGGCTACACCTTC.

V gene TRBV2 combines with J gene TRBJ1-4; a possible D gene is TRBD1 (6 bases). This CDR3 comprises 13 residues. The V gene's germline CDR1 is SNHLY and CDR2 FYNNEI. Trimming stripped 10 bases from V and 2 bases from J, with 11 bases between. The CDR3, as DNA: TGTGCCATTACAGGGTTCACTAATGAAAAACTGTTTTTT. Encoded protein: CAITGFTNEKLFF.

This chain uses TRBV4-1 with TRBJ2-7; 12 bases map to TRBD1. J was trimmed by 5 bases and V by 0 bases; bases with no gene match: 2. Germline-derived CDR1 and CDR2 are MGHRA and YSYEKL. The CDR3 spans 15 residues. CDR3 sequence reads: CASSQEGQGADEQYF. In nucleotides, the CDR3 is TGCGCCAGCAGCCAAGAGGGACAGGGGGCAGACGAGCAGTACTTC.

This clone has only a few counts. The chain is built from TRBV30 and TRBJ2-5; 13 nucleotides agree with TRBD2. The CDR3 contains 15 residues. V dropped 1 base and J dropped 7; count of bases not matched to a gene: 6. The germline V gene has CDR1 GTSNPN and CDR2 SVGIG (reference sequence). CDR3 nucleotides: TGTGCCTGGAGTGGGGGGACTAGCGGGAAAGGGACCCAGTACTTC. This translates into CAWSGGTSGKGTQYF. Looking up the rest from reference TRBV30 and TRBJ2-5 gives the full variable domain: SQTIHQWPATLVQPVGSPLSLECTVEGTSNPNLYWYRQAAGRGLQLLFYSVGIGQISSEVPQNLSASRPQDRQFILSSKKLLLSDSGFYLCAWSGGTSGKGTQYFGPGTRLLVL.

The chain recombines TRBV19 with TRBJ2-1, with 7 positions matching TRBD1. Per the germline V gene, CDR1 is LNHDA and CDR2 is SQIVND (reference sequence). Trimming took 4 bases from V and 7 from J; bases not matched to a gene: 7. CDR3 size: 14 residues. This CDR3 is CASSTRQGLNEQFF. The CDR3 nucleotides read TGTGCCAGTAGTACCCGACAGGGTCTAAATGAGCAGTTCTTC.

The chain couples TRBV9 to TRBJ2-2; D tentatively reads TRBD1 or TRBD2 (5 bases each). CDR1 is SGDLS, CDR2 YYNGEE, per germline. V lost 0 bases and J 2 bases, leaving 14 bases between the germline ends. The CDR3 length is 17 residues. CDR3 nucleotides: TGTGCCAGCAGCGTAGCTACGGGACGGAGTAACACCGGGGAGCTGTTTTTT. It is translated as CASSVATGRSNTGELFF.

The chain combines TRBV19 with TRBJ2-3; TRBD2 matches at 10 bases. The CDR3 extends over 15 amino acids. The V and J ends lost 5 bases and 2 bases, in that order; junction bases with no gene match: 4. Germline lookup yields CDR1 LNHDA and CDR2 SQIVND (reference sequence). The CDR3 region is CASSLAGGVTDTQYF. CDR3 nucleotide sequence: TGTGCCAGTAGTTTAGCGGGGGGCGTCACAGATACGCAGTATTTT.

The V and J genes are TRBV7-2 and TRBJ1-6; TRBD1 matches at 8 bases. This CDR3 spans 17 amino acids. Germline V lookup: CDR1 SGHTA, CDR2 FQGNSA. The J segment lost 5 bases and the V segment lost 3 bases, leaving 9 bases of the junction unmatched. CDR3 region: CASSLDTGTGDNSPLHF. The CDR3 nucleotides are TGTGCCAGCAGCTTGGACACCGGGACAGGCGATAATTCACCCCTCCACTTT.